One and the same sample provided the 26 T cell receptor beta chains below, sequenced in a study of blood T cell repertoires in COVID-19. Clones were read by immunoSEQ multiplex PCR, and TCRdb kept only the in-frame ones, dropping some. The data contain 340,000 or so clones, roughly 85% of them singletons. What was sequenced was PBMCs or T cells enriched from blood (not recorded which). The receptors originated from a woman between 40 and 50 years old with acute COVID-19.

The chain combines TRBV5-6 with TRBJ2-3, with 9 bases aligning to TRBD1. Germline trimming cut 3 bases from V and 4 bases from J; bases unmatched to any gene: 6. There are 15 residues in the CDR3. Germline lookup yields CDR1 SGHDT and CDR2 YYEEEE. CDR3 protein: CASSSGQGMPDTQYF. DNA for the CDR3: TGTGCCAGCAGCTCGGGACAGGGCATGCCAGATACGCAGTATTTT.

This clone has only a few counts. The chain links TRBV11-2 to TRBJ1-1; tentative D call: TRBD1 (5 bases). The germline V gene encodes CDR1 SGHAT and CDR2 FQNNGV. The CDR3 loop spans 14 amino acids. Trimming shortened V by 1 base and J by 1 base, and 7 bases separated the two germline ends. CDR3 amino acids: CASSLGTTNTEAFF. For the CDR3, the DNA is TGTGCCAGCAGCTTAGGGACAACGAACACTGAAGCTTTCTTT.

Points on this clone: At one boundary the junction diverges from the germline segment, which might be a read error. The chain is built from TRBV6-1 and TRBJ1-6, with 7 bases matching TRBD1. CDR3 length: 14 residues. The germline V gene has CDR1 MNHNS and CDR2 SASEGT. The CDR3 region is CASSEGTVNSPLHF. CDR3 nucleotides: TGTGCCAGCAGCGAAGGGACAGTTAATTCACCCCTCCACTTT.

This clone has more than one count but fewer than ten. This chain joins TRBV25-1 and TRBJ1-3, with 9 bases matching TRBD1. The ends lost 3 bases at V and 2 bases at J; junction bases unmatched: 2. CDR1 is MGHDK, CDR2 SYGVNS, per germline. The CDR3 contains 15 residues. The CDR3 DNA reads as TGTGCCAGCAGTGATTACAGGGGGCCTGGAAACACCATATATTTT. It specifies CASSDYRGPGNTIYF.

The chain has TRBV6-5 and TRBJ1-3; 8 bases match TRBD1. The CDR3 loop spans 15 amino acids. Unmatched junction bases numbered 10, after V lost 8 bases and J lost 4 bases. Germline loops: CDR1 MNHEY, CDR2 SVGAGI. The CDR3 reads CASRGQGAKGNTIYF. As DNA, the CDR3 is TGTGCCAGCCGGGGGCAGGGGGCAAAGGGAAACACCATATATTTT.

This clone was counted once. The rearrangement uses TRBV6-2 or TRBV6-3 and TRBJ2-7; D is perhaps TRBD1 (6 bases). Germline CDR1 MNHEY, CDR2 SVGEGT. The CDR3 is 11 amino acids. V lost 4 bases, J lost 6 bases, and 7 bases lay in between. CDR3 nucleotide sequence: TGTGCCAGCAGTTTGACAGGCGAGCAGTACTTC. Its protein is CASSLTGEQYF.

The gene calls are TRBV3-1 (or the pseudogene TRBV3-2) and TRBJ1-4; possible D gene TRBD1, 6 bases. The CDR3 length is 15 residues. The germline V gene has CDR1 LGHDT and CDR2 YNNKEL (reference sequence). Trimming stripped 5 bases from V and 3 bases from J, with 13 bases between. The CDR3 sequence is CASSERGGSNEKLFF. The DNA of the CDR3 is TGTGCCAGCAGCGAAAGGGGGGGATCTAATGAAAAACTGTTTTTT.

The DNA for the CDR3 is TGTGCCAGCAGTGAATGGGCAGGGAACACTGAAGCTTTCTTT. Translated: CASSEWAGNTEAFF. J is TRBJ1-1 and V is TRBV25-1; no definite D call. Trimming shortened V by 1 base and J by 1 base, and 7 bases separated the two germline ends. The CDR3 is 14 residues long. CDR1 MGHDK and CDR2 SYGVNS come from the germline V gene.

The chain carries TRBV28 and TRBJ2-1; TRBD1 might be the D (6 bases). This CDR3 region has 18 residues. V was clipped by 2 bases and J by 9 bases, with 26 bases between them. CDR1 and CDR2 from the germline V gene are MDHEN and SYDVKM. The CDR3 nucleotides are TGTGCCAGCAGTTTAGTGTTACCGAACAGGGCCCTAAGGGGTGAGCAGTTCTTC. It is translated as CASSLVLPNRALRGEQFF.

The rearrangement links TRBV5-6 to TRBJ1-2; 8 bases are a match to TRBD1. This CDR3 region has 15 residues. The trim removed 0 bases at V and 7 bases at J, leaving 8 bases unmatched. Germline V gives CDR1 SGHDT, CDR2 YYEEEE. The CDR3 DNA is TGTGCCAGCAGCTTGGCCCCGGCAGGGGGCTCTGGCTACACCTTC. Protein: CASSLAPAGGSGYTF.

The chain employs TRBV19 and TRBJ1-2, with a tentative D call TRBD1 (6 bases). CDR3 length: 13 residues. Germline loops: CDR1 LNHDA, CDR2 SQIVND (reference sequence). V lost 6 bases and J lost 6, with 14 bases in between. The CDR3 reads CASRSGGGHGYTF. DNA for the CDR3: TGTGCCAGTAGATCCGGCGGGGGGCATGGCTACACCTTC. Drawing the rest from reference TRBV19 and TRBJ1-2, the complete variable domain is DGGITQSPKYLFRKEGQNVTLSCEQNLNHDAMYWYRQDPGQGLRLIYYSQIVNDFQKGDIAEGYSVSREKKESFPLTVTSAQKNPTAFYLCASRSGGGHGYTFGSGTRLTVV.

The V call is TRBV10-3, the J call TRBJ2-3, with TRBD2 identical over 7 bases. V lost 2 bases, J lost 3 bases, and 5 bases stayed unmatched. The CDR3 runs 15 residues. Germline CDR1 ENHRY, CDR2 SYGVKD. The CDR3 DNA follows: TGTGCCATCAGTGAGGGCTGGCGGGAGACAGATACGCAGTATTTT. Its translation is CAISEGWRETDTQYF.

The CDR3 spells CASSAQPGQGRINEKLFF. DNA of the CDR3: TGTGCCAGCAGCGCCCAACCGGGACAGGGGAGGATTAATGAAAAACTGTTTTTT. The rearrangement joins TRBV21-1 to TRBJ1-4; whether TRBD1, the table's D call, matches the DNA was not checked. TRBV21-1 is listed as a pseudogene. CDR3 length: 18 amino acids.

The V call is TRBV25-1, the J call TRBJ1-3; 7 bases line up with TRBD1. Germline loops: CDR1 MGHDK, CDR2 SYGVNS. V lost 1 base and J lost 8; bases outside the gene matches: 14. The CDR3 is made up of 17 amino acids. CDR3 sequence (DNA): TGTGCCAGCAGTGAATCCCGCCCCGGGACAGAGGGACACACCATATATTTT. Amino acids: CASSESRPGTEGHTIYF.

The chain carries TRBV6-5 and TRBJ2-3, with a tentative D call TRBD2 (5 bases). The CDR3 loop spans 15 amino acids. V lost 3 bases to trimming and J lost 2 bases, with 12 bases between them. CDR1 MNHEY and CDR2 SVGAGI come from the germline V gene. In nucleotides, the CDR3 is TGTGCCAGCAGTTATCGCCGGGGATACACAGATACGCAGTATTTT. It is translated as CASSYRRGYTDTQYF.

This chain links TRBV5-5 with TRBJ2-5; maybe TRBD1 (6 bases). Germline-derived CDR1 and CDR2 are SGHKS and YYEKEE (reference sequence). This CDR3 region has 14 residues. V shed 4 bases and J shed 3 bases, with 13 bases lying between them. This CDR3 is CASSPGQWKETQYF. The DNA of the CDR3 is TGTGCCAGCAGCCCCGGACAGTGGAAAGAGACCCAGTACTTC. The entire variable domain, with the rest obtained from reference TRBV5-5 and TRBJ2-5, is as follows: DAGVTQSPTHLIKTRGQQVTLRCSPISGHKSVSWYQQVLGQGPQFIFQYYEKEERGRGNFPDRFSARQFPNYSSELNVNALLLGDSALYLCASSPGQWKETQYFGPGTRLLVL.

The chain combines TRBV11-2 with TRBJ2-3, with 8 bases matching TRBD1. This CDR3 has 17 residues. Germline V gene sequence: CDR1 SGHAT, CDR2 FQNNGV. Unmatched junction bases numbered 15, after V lost 5 bases and J lost 5 bases. The CDR3 loop reads CASSILPHRGVRDTQYF. The DNA for the CDR3 is TGTGCCAGCAGCATCCTCCCCCACAGGGGGGTAAGAGATACGCAGTATTTT.

This sequence joins TRBV3-1 (or the pseudogene TRBV3-2) and TRBJ1-6, with 10 bases matching TRBD1. Per the germline V gene, CDR1 is LGHDT and CDR2 is YNNKEL (reference sequence). CDR3 length equals 16 residues. V was pared by 4 bases and J by 7 bases, with 7 bases of the junction left unmatched. CDR3 coding DNA: TGTGCCAGCAGCCGAAAGGTGGGACAGGGGAATTCACCCCTCCACTTT. Translation gives CASSRKVGQGNSPLHF.

This clone has more than one count but fewer than ten. The V call is TRBV12-5, the J call TRBJ1-5; 10 bases are a match to TRBD1. J lost 6 bases, V lost 8 bases, and 13 bases had no gene match. The CDR3 is 16 amino acids. Per germline, CDR1 LGHNT and CDR2 FRNRAP. The CDR3 DNA is TGTGCTAGTTCATCGTCCCGGACAGGGGGGGGTCAGCCCCAGCATTTT. Its translation: CASSSSRTGGGQPQHF.

Here the CDR3 DNA reads TGTGCCAGCAGTTCCCCCCAGAATAGCGGGAGTCGGGGGGAGCAGTACTTC. Protein: CASSSPQNSGSRGEQYF. J is TRBJ2-7 and V is TRBV28; 9 nucleotides align to TRBD2. The CDR3 spans 17 residues. Germline-derived CDR1 and CDR2 are MDHEN and SYDVKM. The trim removed 4 bases at V and 7 bases at J, leaving 17 bases unmatched.

The chain links TRBV14 to TRBJ2-7, with TRBD1 matching 10 bases. CDR3 size: 14 residues. V dropped 4 bases and J dropped 5; count of bases not matched to a gene: 5. CDR1 and CDR2 (germline): SGHDN, FVKESK. In DNA, the CDR3 is TGTGCCAGCAGCCCGAGACAGGGGGCTAACGAGCAGTACTTC. Its translation: CASSPRQGANEQYF.

The chain employs TRBV7-9 and TRBJ1-1, with unresolved D. V was clipped by 2 bases and J by 2 bases, with 9 bases between them. This CDR3 comprises 14 residues. The germline gives CDR1 SEHNR, CDR2 FQNEAQ (reference sequence). The CDR3 DNA sequence: TGTGCCAGCAGCTTATTCGGGGTTAACACTGAAGCTTTCTTT. Residues: CASSLFGVNTEAFF.

The chain employs TRBV2 and TRBJ2-5; 8 bases line up with TRBD2. CDR1 and CDR2 from the germline V gene are SNHLY and FYNNEI. V lost 6 bases, J lost 5 bases, and 17 bases stayed unmatched. CDR3 size: 17 residues. In DNA form, the CDR3 reads TGTGCCAGCAGGAAGTGGAACAGGCGGGGGGCCGGGGAGACCCAGTACTTC. The encoded protein is CASRKWNRRGAGETQYF.

J is TRBJ1-5 and V is TRBV19, with 9 bases identical to TRBD1. The V gene's germline CDR1 is LNHDA and CDR2 SQIVND (reference sequence). The CDR3 has 19 residues. J lost 1 base, V lost 0 bases, and 10 bases had no gene match. The CDR3 DNA sequence: TGTGCCAGTAGTATAGAACACCCACAGGGGGCGGCAAGCAATCAGCCCCAGCATTTT. Amino acids: CASSIEHPQGAASNQPQHF.

The rearrangement uses TRBV18 and TRBJ1-5, with D possibly TRBD1 on 5 matching bases. Germline V lookup: CDR1 KGHSH, CDR2 LQKENI. V lost 3 bases and J lost 5, with 14 bases in between. The CDR3 consists of 15 residues. CDR3 loop: CASSPVYRLDQPQHF. As DNA, the CDR3 is TGTGCCAGCTCACCCGTATACAGGTTAGATCAGCCCCAGCATTTT. Looking up the rest from reference TRBV18 and TRBJ1-5 gives the full variable domain: NAGVMQNPRHLVRRRGQEARLRCSPMKGHSHVYWYRQLPEEGLKFMVYLQKENIIDESGMPKERFSAEFPKEGPSILRIQQVVRGDSAAYFCASSPVYRLDQPQHFGDGTRLSIL.

This clone was detected only once. The V and J genes are TRBV10-3 and TRBJ2-7, with unresolved D. Trimming left V 0 bases short and J 4 bases short, with 7 bases between. Germline CDR1 reads ENHRY; CDR2 reads SYGVKD. The CDR3 length is 13 residues. CDR3 DNA sequence: TGTGCCATCAGTGAGTCCAGCAGGTACGAGCAGTACTTC. Protein sequence: CAISESSRYEQYF.